This entry lists 23 T cell receptor beta chains sequenced from one sample in a study of T cell changes during pregnancy in multiple sclerosis. Measured with immunoSEQ multiplex PCR; TCRdb has only the in-frame clones, and not every one. The sample yields 25,000 or so clones, 86% seen once. The sample in question was CD4+ T cells from peripheral blood mononuclear cells, obtained in the first trimester of pregnancy. All receptors come from a female donor in good health, enrolled as a control in a pregnancy study.

The genes are TRBV7-6 and TRBJ2-1, with D unclear. The CDR3 is 12 amino acids. Per germline, CDR1 SGHVS and CDR2 FNYEAQ. V lost 2 bases, J lost 6 bases, and 5 bases lay in between. The CDR3, as DNA: TGTGCCAGCAGCTTATCGAGCAATGAGCAGTTCTTC. Protein: CASSLSSNEQFF. The entire variable domain, with the rest obtained from reference TRBV7-6 and TRBJ2-1, is as follows: GAGVSQSPRYKVTKRGQDVALRCDPISGHVSLYWYRQALGQGPEFLTYFNYEAQQDKSGLPNDRFSAERPEGSISTLTIQRTEQRDSAMYRCASSLSSNEQFFGPGTRLTVL.

The gene calls are TRBV5-1 and TRBJ1-6, with TRBD1 as a possible D gene (5 bases). Trimming removed 0 bases from V and 6 bases from J, with 13 bases in between. The germline gives CDR1 SGHRS, CDR2 YFSETQ. CDR3 length: 16 amino acids. In nucleotides, the CDR3 is TGCGCCAGCAGCTTGGAGTGGGGCAGAGGTAATTCACCCCTCCACTTT. As protein: CASSLEWGRGNSPLHF.

The gene calls are TRBV7-9 and TRBJ2-5, with 7 bases identical to TRBD1. Losses at the gene ends were 5 bases for V and 1 base for J; bases not matched to a gene: 4. Germline V CDR1 and CDR2: SEHNR, FQNEAQ (reference sequence). CDR3 length: 14 residues. Written as DNA, the CDR3 is TGTGCCAGCAGCATGGGACAGATCCAAGAGACCCAGTACTTC. As protein: CASSMGQIQETQYF.

The chain combines TRBV18 with TRBJ2-7, with 15 nucleotides matching TRBD2. This CDR3 is 18 amino acids long. With V trimmed by 6 bases and J by 2 bases, 11 bases remained unmatched. Germline CDR1 is KGHSH and CDR2 is LQKENI. The CDR3 DNA is TGTGCCAGCTCCCTCAGGACTAGCGGGGGGGCCCGCCCCTACGAGCAGTACTTC. It codes for CASSLRTSGGARPYEQYF.

This clone was found a few times. The chain joins TRBV5-4 to TRBJ1-4; possibly TRBD1 for D (5 bases). CDR1 and CDR2 from the germline V gene are SGHNT and YYREEE (reference sequence). Trimming cost V 0 bases and J 4 bases, with 7 bases left between them. This CDR3 region has 14 residues. The CDR3 nucleotides read TGTGCCAGCAGCTTGGGGGGCAATAATGAAAAACTGTTTTTT. It encodes CASSLGGNNEKLFF.

CDR3 region: CASNIGGPRTNEQFF. The CDR3 DNA reads TGTGCCAGTAACATTGGGGGCCCGAGGACCAATGAGCAGTTCTTC. The chain carries TRBV19 and TRBJ2-1; D might be TRBD1 (6 bases). The CDR3 sequence is 15 residues long. The V and J ends lost 7 bases and 6 bases respectively, with 19 bases between them. Germline V gives CDR1 LNHDA, CDR2 SQIVND (reference sequence).

The chain's CDR3 is CASARRGAEGEQYF. The DNA of the CDR3 is TGTGCCAGCGCCCGGCGGGGGGCGGAAGGCGAGCAGTACTTC. The rearrangement links TRBV27 to TRBJ2-7; 8 positions agree with TRBD2. The CDR3 runs to 14 residues. V shed 8 bases, J shed 6 bases, and the junction held 12 bases outside the gene matches. Looked up from germline, CDR1 is MNHEY and CDR2 is SMNVEV (reference sequence).

This chain connects TRBV11-2 to TRBJ2-7; the match to TRBD1 covers 8 bases. V dropped 0 bases and J dropped 3; count of bases not matched to a gene: 7. Germline V lookup: CDR1 SGHAT, CDR2 FQNNGV. The CDR3 extends over 16 amino acids. The CDR3 loop is CASSLDHTGGSYEQYF. CDR3 nucleotides: TGTGCCAGCAGCTTAGATCATACAGGGGGGAGCTACGAGCAGTACTTC.

CDR3 region: CASSLAGGAPEQFF. The CDR3 nucleotides read TGTGCCAGCAGCTTAGCGGGGGGGGCTCCTGAGCAGTTCTTC. This chain connects TRBV7-2 to TRBJ2-1, with D possibly being TRBD2 (7 bases). The germline gives CDR1 SGHTA, CDR2 FQGNSA. V lost 0 bases and J 9 bases, leaving 12 bases between the germline ends. The CDR3 is made up of 14 amino acids.

The V gene is TRBV11-2, the J gene TRBJ1-1; unclear D gene. CDR3 length: 15 residues. Trimming removed 5 bases at V and 1 base at J, with 14 bases between. In germline, CDR1 is SGHAT, CDR2 FQNNGV. This CDR3 is CASSVGGKTNTEAFF. The CDR3 DNA follows: TGTGCCAGCAGCGTAGGAGGAAAGACGAACACTGAAGCTTTCTTT.

This rearrangement joins TRBV7-3 to TRBJ2-3; possibly TRBD2 for D (5 bases). Looked up from germline, CDR1 is SGHTA and CDR2 is FQGTGA. Trimming removed 6 bases at V and 4 bases at J, with 11 bases between. This CDR3 spans 13 amino acids. The CDR3 reads CASRKNGADTQYF. CDR3 bases: TGTGCCAGCAGAAAAAACGGGGCAGATACGCAGTATTTT.

This clone was detected a few times. The CDR3 region has the DNA TGTGCCAGCAGTTGGACAGGGGGCTATGGCTACACCTTC. It encodes CASSWTGGYGYTF. V usage is TRBV6-6 and J usage is TRBJ1-2; TRBD1 agrees at 10 bases. Germline lookup yields CDR1 MNHNY and CDR2 SVGAGI (reference sequence). The CDR3 runs to 13 residues. The J segment lost 4 bases and the V segment lost 4 bases, leaving 0 bases of the junction unmatched.

This chain's CDR3 is CASSFQGAGSPLHF. In DNA form, the CDR3 reads TGTGCCAGCAGTTTCCAGGGGGCAGGTTCACCCCTCCACTTT. J is TRBJ1-6 and V is TRBV6-5; 8 nucleotides line up with TRBD1. CDR1 and CDR2 (germline): MNHEY, SVGAGI. The CDR3 is made up of 14 amino acids. Trimming at V came to 4 bases and at J to 9 bases, leaving 5 bases not matched to a gene.

This clone rates as medium-sized. The V gene is TRBV29-1, the J gene TRBJ1-1, with D tentatively TRBD1 (5 bases). Germline V gene sequence: CDR1 SQVTM, CDR2 ANQGSEA. The germline V and J ends were trimmed by 8 bases and 4 bases, with 20 bases remaining between them. The CDR3 runs to 14 residues. In DNA form, the CDR3 reads TGCAGCTTCAGGGCCGGCCTGGGGGGCACTGAAGCTTTCTTT. This encodes CSFRAGLGGTEAFF.

In its sample, this clone was seen a few times. The rearrangement links TRBV18 to TRBJ1-1; 7 bases align to TRBD1. Germline V gives CDR1 KGHSH, CDR2 LQKENI. The CDR3 is 17 amino acids. Trimming at V came to 4 bases and at J to 0 bases, leaving 11 bases not matched to a gene. As DNA, the CDR3 is TGTGCCAGCTCACGGGCAGGGGGATTCGGCATGAACACTGAAGCTTTCTTT. Its protein is CASSRAGGFGMNTEAFF. The full variable domain, completed using reference TRBV18 and TRBJ1-1, is NAGVMQNPRHLVRRRGQEARLRCSPMKGHSHVYWYRQLPEEGLKFMVYLQKENIIDESGMPKERFSAEFPKEGPSILRIQQVVRGDSAAYFCASSRAGGFGMNTEAFFGQGTRLTVV.

The chain carries TRBV10-3 and TRBJ1-2; a possible D gene is TRBD1 (6 bases). This CDR3 has 14 residues. V was trimmed by 3 bases and J by 5 bases, leaving 13 bases between them. CDR1 and CDR2 from the germline V gene are ENHRY and SYGVKD. The CDR3 bases are TGTGCCATCAGTGATTTGGGGGCTGGGTATGGCTACACCTTC. The encoded protein is CAISDLGAGYGYTF.

This clone was seen just once. The chain links TRBV7-3 to TRBJ2-1; 8 bases fit TRBD2. CDR3 length equals 12 residues. V trimming: 6 bases; J trimming: 12 bases; junction bases outside the gene matches: 7. Per the germline V gene, CDR1 is SGHTA and CDR2 is FQGTGA. The CDR3 spells CASSLGGAAQFF. CDR3 in DNA: TGTGCCAGCAGTCTCGGGGGGGCGGCGCAGTTCTTC.

The genes are TRBV2 and TRBJ1-5; weak D call: TRBD1 (6 bases). CDR1 SNHLY and CDR2 FYNNEI come from the germline V gene. CDR3 length equals 15 residues. The ends were cut back, 5 bases at V and 1 base at J, with 12 bases in the middle. The CDR3 sequence: CASSPQGGSNQPQHF. The CDR3 DNA reads as TGTGCCAGCAGTCCACAGGGCGGAAGCAATCAGCCCCAGCATTTT.

V gene TRBV9 combines with J gene TRBJ2-7, with D possibly TRBD1 on 5 matching bases. V lost 0 bases, J lost 0 bases, and 7 bases lay in between. This CDR3 spans 14 amino acids. Germline V gives CDR1 SGDLS, CDR2 YYNGEE. CDR3 amino acids: CASSVGQSSYEQYF. In DNA, the CDR3 is TGTGCCAGCAGCGTAGGACAGAGCTCCTACGAGCAGTACTTC.

The chain joins TRBV7-2 to TRBJ2-2, with 9 bases that match TRBD2. This CDR3 has 14 residues. With 5 bases clipped from V and 7 bases from J, the junction kept 5 bases outside the gene matches. CDR1 is SGHTA, CDR2 FQGNSA, per germline. The CDR3 sequence: CASSRTSVGGELFF. CDR3 DNA: TGTGCCAGCAGCCGGACTAGCGTGGGCGGGGAGCTGTTTTTT.

In this sample, this clone turned up a few times. The rearrangement joins TRBV6-5 to TRBJ2-2; D is perhaps TRBD1 (5 bases). V shed 10 bases and J shed 1 base, with 16 bases lying between them. Germline assignment: CDR1 MNHEY and CDR2 SVGAGI. CDR3 length: 15 amino acids. The CDR3, as DNA: TGTGCCATAGCCCGGTGGCAGGGGAACACCGGGGAGCTGTTTTTT. Translating gives CAIARWQGNTGELFF.

V is TRBV30 and J is TRBJ2-2; D gene uncertain. There are 15 residues in the CDR3. V lost 0 bases and J lost 1, with 9 bases in between. CDR1 and CDR2 from the germline V gene are GTSNPN and SVGIG (reference sequence). The CDR3 region is CAWSVNPQNTGELFF. CDR3 nucleotide sequence: TGTGCCTGGAGTGTAAATCCCCAGAACACCGGGGAGCTGTTTTTT.

This clone has more than one count but fewer than ten. V usage is TRBV7-6 and J usage is TRBJ2-1; possible D gene TRBD2, 7 bases. Germline V gene data show CDR1 as SGHVS and CDR2 as FNYEAQ. The CDR3 consists of 16 residues. V shed 2 bases and J shed 7 bases, with 18 bases lying between them. The CDR3 is CASSLTDRGGGNEQFF. Written as DNA, the CDR3 is TGTGCCAGCAGCTTAACCGATAGAGGGGGAGGGAATGAGCAGTTCTTC.